This T cell receptor beta chain appears in the sequencing data of a study of blood T cell repertoires in COVID-19. Study-wide background: The samples span acute and convalescent COVID-19 from the United States, Italy and Spain.

Some clones are missing from TCRdb's copy, which holds only in-frame ones; the method was immunoSEQ multiplex PCR. The table has 85,000 to 95,000 clones, 76% seen once. The V gene end was trimmed by 6 bases and the J gene end by 3 bases; junction bases not matched to a gene: 6. The CDR3 is 16 residues long. Germline values: CDR1 SNHLY, CDR2 FYNNEI. The receptor was derived from an older man with acute or convalescent COVID-19. The chain links TRBV2 to TRBJ2-1, with 12 bases identical to TRBD2. The sample consisted of peripheral blood. CDR3 in DNA: TGTGCCAGCAGGGGTGGACTAGCGGGACTCTACAATGAGCAGTTCTTC. Amino acids: CASRGGLAGLYNEQFF.